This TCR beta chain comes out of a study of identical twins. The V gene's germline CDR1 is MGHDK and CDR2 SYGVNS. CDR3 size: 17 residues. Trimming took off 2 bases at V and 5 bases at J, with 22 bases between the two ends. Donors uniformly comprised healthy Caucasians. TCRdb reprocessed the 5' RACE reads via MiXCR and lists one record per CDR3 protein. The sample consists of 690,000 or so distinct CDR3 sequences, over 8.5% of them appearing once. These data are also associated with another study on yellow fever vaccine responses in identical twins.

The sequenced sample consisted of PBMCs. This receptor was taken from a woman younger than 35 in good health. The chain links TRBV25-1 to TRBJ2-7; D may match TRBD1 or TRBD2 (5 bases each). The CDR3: CASSERDQGMPFDEQYF. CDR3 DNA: TGTGCCAGCAGTGAAAGGGACCAAGGAATGCCATTTGACGAGCAGTACTTC.